These T cell receptor beta chains were read from a single sample in a study of blood T cell repertoires in COVID-19. The method was immunoSEQ multiplex PCR; TCRdb's version includes in-frame clones alone and lacks a portion of them. The sample contains just over 150,000 clones, roughly 80% of which appear only once. Sequenced: peripheral blood. The receptors here all came from a man in his 60s with acute or convalescent COVID-19. Both conserved end residues are part of each CDR3. The order of the fields is J gene, V gene, CDR3 protein.

TRBJ2-1 | TRBV6-4 | CASSDGNRYNEQFF
TRBJ1-1 | TRBV6-5 | CASSFVYDTEAFF
TRBJ1-4 | TRBV5-1 | CASSATGGHEKLFF
TRBJ1-5 | TRBV3-1/TRBV3-2 | CASSQSGRQPQHF
TRBJ2-7 | TRBV4-2 | CASSYGLAGGKDEQYF
TRBJ2-2 | TRBV11-3 | CASSLSSGTTGELFF
TRBJ2-3 | TRBV27 | CASSLGSGGGDTQYF
TRBJ1-2 | TRBV5-1 | CASSLGDRGAFKTF
TRBJ1-6 | TRBV6-1 | CASSEAGGNSPLHF
TRBJ2-1 | TRBV2 | CASSSTASSYNEQFF
TRBJ2-5 | TRBV5-1 | CASSISGSGETQYF
TRBJ2-3 | TRBV11-2 | CASSLERGRGRLDTQYF
TRBJ1-4 | TRBV27 | CASSSLNEKLFF
TRBJ1-1 | TRBV18 | CASSPDRGYTEAFF
TRBJ2-1 | TRBV4-2 | CASSERSGGAWEQFF
TRBJ1-4 | TRBV18 | CASSPTGTTLKKLFF
TRBJ2-3 | TRBV10-3 | CAISESGGGGTDTQYF
TRBJ1-6 | TRBV15 | CATSTGQGDYNSPLHF